This T cell receptor beta chain was recovered during a study of T cells in Graves' hyperthyroidism and ophthalmopathy. CDR1 is SEHNR and CDR2 is FQNEAQ in the germline V gene (reference sequence). The CDR3 sequence is 16 residues long. V shed 0 bases and J 1 base; nucleotides not matched to a gene: 5. RNA transcripts were the template for amplifying TCR beta CDR3 regions. Primed by the HTBI set, a first-round RT-PCR was run on the TCR CDR3. TCRdb reprocessed the multiplex PCR reads with MiXCR, giving one entry per CDR3 protein. The sample shows just under 750,000 distinct CDR3 sequences, 30% to 40% of them seen only once. Subjects aged 18 to 65 presented with newly diagnosed hyperthyroidism of less than 2 months' duration.

The receptor's source is a woman aged 40 to 55 with Graves' hyperthyroidism. This chain uses TRBV7-9 with TRBJ1-1; the match to TRBD1 covers 7 bases. Material for sequencing was blood. CDR3 region: CASSLATGLANTEAFF. The CDR3 nucleotides are TGTGCCAGCAGCTTAGCGACAGGGCTAGCGAACACTGAAGCTTTCTTT.